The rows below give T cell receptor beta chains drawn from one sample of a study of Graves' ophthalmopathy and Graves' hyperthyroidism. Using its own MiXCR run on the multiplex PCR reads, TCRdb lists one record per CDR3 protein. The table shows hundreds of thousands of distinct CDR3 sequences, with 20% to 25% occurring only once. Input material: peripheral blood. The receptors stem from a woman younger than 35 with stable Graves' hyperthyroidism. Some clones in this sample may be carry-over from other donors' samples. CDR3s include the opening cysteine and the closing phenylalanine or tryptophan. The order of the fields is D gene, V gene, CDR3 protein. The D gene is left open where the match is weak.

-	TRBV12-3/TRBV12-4	CASSSDWLETQYF
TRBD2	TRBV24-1	CATSDIAGPNTGELFF
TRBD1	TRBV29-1	CSAMRQGNTEAFF
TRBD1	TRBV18	CASLPGQGPNTEAFF
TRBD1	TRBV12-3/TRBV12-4	CASSPEGAGTEAFF
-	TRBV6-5	CASSYTGRLEQYF
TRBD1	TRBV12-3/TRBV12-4	CASSPIRTGVMNTEAFF
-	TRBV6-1	CASSDRGNSNQPQHF
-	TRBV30	CAWRGLNTIYF
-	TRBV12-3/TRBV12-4	CASSPLQGLNFEAFF
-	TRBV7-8	CASSLEEVHFYGTEAFF
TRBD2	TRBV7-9	CASSPRSGRETKYF
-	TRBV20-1	CSARAASDYEQYF
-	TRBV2	CASSDRGLRQETQYF
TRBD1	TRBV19	CASSTRGRGTEAFF
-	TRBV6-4	CASSDRESTGYTF
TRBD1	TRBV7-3	CASSWTGGANTGELFF
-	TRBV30	CAWSFQGKRNQPQHF
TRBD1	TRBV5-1	CASSTGTGLGEQYF